This entry features one TCR beta chain sequence. What it binds is not known. The entry originates in a study of cytomegalovirus exposure and HLA in healthy donors. PCR involved 60 Vbeta and 13 Jbeta primers. The data were produced by immunoSEQ multiplex PCR, yet TCRdb's version contains in-frame clones alone and is incomplete. The data show about 190,000 clones, 73% seen once. CDR1 SGHVS and CDR2 FQNEAQ come from the germline V gene. This CDR3 comprises 16 residues. Deletions cut 0 bases from V and 0 bases from J, with 11 bases between. Whole-study results and caveats: In a later analysis, CMV-associated beta chains were mostly HLA-associated, it appeared. Later on, an analysis found that several of the most significant clusters appeared to be linked to common viral pathogens, which included parvovirus B19.

This chain connects TRBV7-8 to TRBJ1-1, with D perhaps matching TRBD1 (5 bases). This clonotype was sampled from a woman aged 25 to 45 in good health and CMV-seronegative. The sequencing input was PBMCs. The CDR3 bases are TGTGCCAGCAGCTTAGCGGCAGGGTTCATGAACACTGAAGCTTTCTTT. Residues: CASSLAAGFMNTEAFF.